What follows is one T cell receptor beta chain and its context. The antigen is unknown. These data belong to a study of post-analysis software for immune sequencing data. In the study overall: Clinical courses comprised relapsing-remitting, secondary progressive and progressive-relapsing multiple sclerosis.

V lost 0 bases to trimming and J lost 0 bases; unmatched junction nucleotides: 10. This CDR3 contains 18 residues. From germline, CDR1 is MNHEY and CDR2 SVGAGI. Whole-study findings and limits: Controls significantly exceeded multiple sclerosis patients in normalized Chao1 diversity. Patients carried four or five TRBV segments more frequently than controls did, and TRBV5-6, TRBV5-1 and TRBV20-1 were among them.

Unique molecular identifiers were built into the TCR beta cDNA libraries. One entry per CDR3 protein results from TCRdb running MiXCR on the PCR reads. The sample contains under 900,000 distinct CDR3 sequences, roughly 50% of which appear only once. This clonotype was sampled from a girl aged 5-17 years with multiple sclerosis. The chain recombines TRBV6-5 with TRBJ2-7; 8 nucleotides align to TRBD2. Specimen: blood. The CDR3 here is CASSYSGVVAGNSYEQYF. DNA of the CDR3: TGTGCCAGCAGTTACTCAGGGGTAGTAGCGGGAAACTCCTACGAGCAGTACTTC.